This T cell receptor (beta chain) derives from a study of blood T cells in healthy people across ages. Looked up from germline, CDR1 is SGDLS and CDR2 is YYNGEE. This CDR3 comprises 14 residues. Unmatched junction bases numbered 5, after V lost 4 bases and J lost 5 bases. This clonotype occurred a few times. Its antigen is unidentified. Alongside a J-beta primer mix, a sample-barcoded 5' primer served in a second PCR lasting about 7 to 12 cycles. TCRdb called the 5' RACE reads again in MiXCR, with one record for every CDR3 protein. The data hold some 1.5 million distinct CDR3 sequences, with approximately 43% observed a single time. Points from the study as a whole: Strongly correlated with naive T cell percentage was TCR beta diversity.

V is TRBV9 and J is TRBJ2-2, with TRBD1 matching over 7 bases. The sequenced sample consisted of blood. This clonotype was sampled from a woman younger than 35 in good health. The CDR3 DNA follows: TGTGCCAGCAGCCCCCGACAGGGAACCGGGGAGCTGTTTTTT. Its protein product is CASSPRQGTGELFF.